This paragraph covers one T cell receptor (beta chain) sequence. Its antigen remains unknown. The entry originates in a study of STAT5B mutations in CD4+ large granular lymphocyte leukemia. The length of the CDR3 is 17 residues. Authors' analysis steps: Lowest detectable productive clonotype frequency was 2.59 x 10-5. This table comes from immunoSEQ multiplex PCR, and its TCRdb copy is limited to in-frame clones, with some not included. Clone size and V and J calls were adopted from that table, with D and trimming inferred from the DNA. This sample has 45,000 to 55,000 clones, with around 70% found just once. Overall study results and limits: Without putative leukemic clones, patient CD4-sorted repertoires remained more clonal than healthy CD4+ repertoires. TRBV06-family usage was enriched in top patient clones (8/27) versus controls (2/35).

V usage is TRBV21-1 and J usage is TRBJ2-7; the D call of TRBD2 is as the table states it, not checked on the DNA. TRBV21-1 is labeled a pseudogene. This clonotype was obtained from a human donor in good health. Input material: CD4+ T cells from blood buffy coats. Here the CDR3 DNA reads TGTGCCAGCGGCCGGGGGGCTAGCGGGGACTACTCCTACGAGCAGTACTTC. It yields the protein CASGRGASGDYSYEQYF.